A single sample is the source of the 16 T cell receptor beta chains below, sequenced in a study of CD8+ T cells in alopecia areata. The treatment denotes: oral pan-JAK inhibitor, 5-10 mg twice daily. As the sequencing template, cDNA was produced by extracting RNA and reverse transcribing it. TCRdb keeps only in-frame clones here, not all; method: immunoSEQ multiplex PCR. The table includes some 170,000 clones, roughly 60% detected once. Sequences were derived from CD4+ T cells sorted from blood, sampled between weeks 55 and 65, from a patient treated with tofacitinib. The receptors here all came from a human donor with alopecia areata.

This clone occurred a few times. V and J are TRBV29-1 and TRBJ2-5; D unclear. This CDR3 has 12 amino acids. Germline V gene sequence: CDR1 SQVTM, CDR2 ANQGSEA. The V and J ends lost 2 bases and 5 bases respectively, with 9 bases between them. CDR3 DNA sequence: TGCAGCGTTGAAACGTCCGGGGAGACCCAGTACTTC. It specifies CSVETSGETQYF. The whole variable domain, filled in from reference TRBV29-1 and TRBJ2-5, reads SAVISQKPSRDICQRGTSLTIQCQVDSQVTMMFWYRQQPGQSLTLIATANQGSEATYESGFVIDKFPISRPNLTFSTLTVSNMSPEDSSIYLCSVETSGETQYFGPGTRLLVL.

CDR3 sequence: CASSVDGNQPQHF. CDR3 in DNA: TGCGCCAGCAGCGTAGATGGCAATCAGCCCCAGCATTTT. The chain couples TRBV5-1 to TRBJ1-5; D uncertain. The CDR3 loop spans 13 amino acids. Germline CDR1 SGHRS, CDR2 YFSETQ. Deletions cut 4 bases from V and 2 bases from J, with 7 bases between.

The chain links TRBV19 to TRBJ1-5; D is uncertain. Trimming left V 3 bases short and J 5 bases short, with 11 bases between. Germline CDR1 and CDR2: LNHDA and SQIVND (reference sequence). CDR3 size: 14 residues. Written as DNA, the CDR3 is TGTGCCAGTAGTATGCTAGAGCCTTATCAGCCCCAGCATTTT. Protein sequence: CASSMLEPYQPQHF.

The genes are TRBV27 and TRBJ1-2, with TRBD1 as a possible D gene (6 bases). The CDR3 length is 15 residues. The germline V gene encodes CDR1 MNHEY and CDR2 SMNVEV (reference sequence). With 4 bases removed from V and 6 bases from J, the gap between germline ends came to 18 bases. The CDR3 reads CASSSYAHRVNGYTF. Here the CDR3 DNA reads TGTGCCAGCAGTTCATATGCCCACAGGGTTAATGGCTACACCTTC.

This rearrangement joins TRBV14 to TRBJ1-2; D is possibly TRBD1 (6 bases). The CDR3 sequence is 15 residues long. The germline V gene encodes CDR1 SGHDN and CDR2 FVKESK. The V and J ends lost 6 bases and 1 base respectively, with 15 bases between them. The CDR3 bases are TGTGCCAGCAGGCTATCTAACAGGGATAACTATGGCTACACCTTC. Protein sequence: CASRLSNRDNYGYTF.

The gene calls are TRBV6-6 and TRBJ1-1; weak D call: TRBD1 (5 bases). Germline-derived CDR1 and CDR2 are MNHNY and SVGAGI (reference sequence). V was pared by 7 bases and J by 6 bases, with 12 bases between. The CDR3 totals 12 residues. The CDR3 sequence: CASMAGRPEAFF. The CDR3 DNA follows: TGTGCCAGCATGGCAGGGCGGCCTGAAGCTTTCTTT.

The chain joins TRBV7-2 to TRBJ2-1, with 9 positions matching TRBD2. Germline CDR1 SGHTA, CDR2 FQGNSA. The CDR3 is made up of 18 amino acids. The V and J ends lost 5 bases and 2 bases, in that order; junction bases with no gene match: 13. The CDR3 sequence is CASSHPFSGGDTYNEQFF. The CDR3 DNA sequence: TGTGCCAGCAGCCACCCATTTAGCGGGGGAGATACCTACAATGAGCAGTTCTTC.

This clone has only one observation. This chain connects TRBV2 to TRBJ2-1; the D is unclear. Trimming took off 4 bases at V and 5 bases at J, with 6 bases between the two ends. Germline CDR1 is SNHLY and CDR2 is FYNNEI. The CDR3 spans 12 residues. CDR3 sequence: CASSARNNEQFF. The CDR3 bases are TGTGCCAGCAGTGCCCGGAACAATGAGCAGTTCTTC.

J is TRBJ1-1 and V is TRBV6-5; D might be TRBD1 (6 bases). CDR3 size: 14 residues. Germline V CDR1 and CDR2: MNHEY, SVGAGI. V was trimmed by 9 bases and J by 1 base, leaving 15 bases between them. The chain's CDR3 is CASTSRDTNTEAFF. The DNA of the CDR3 is TGTGCCAGTACCTCTCGGGACACGAACACTGAAGCTTTCTTT.

The chain is built from TRBV30 and TRBJ2-4, with D tentatively TRBD1 or TRBD2 (5 bases each). The CDR3 consists of 14 residues. V was cut by 8 bases and J by 3 bases, with 17 bases left in between. Germline CDR1 reads GTSNPN; CDR2 reads SVGIG (reference sequence). Here the CDR3 reads CAGREGLGKNIQYF. CDR3 DNA sequence: TGTGCCGGACGCGAGGGGCTTGGCAAAAACATTCAGTACTTC.

The chain recombines TRBV2 with TRBJ2-2; perhaps TRBD2 as D (5 bases). Between the trimmed V and J ends, which lost 4 bases and 2 bases, there was a span of 11 bases. This CDR3 region has 15 residues. Germline-derived CDR1 and CDR2 are SNHLY and FYNNEI. CDR3 DNA sequence: TGTGCCAGCAGTGTATCGGGATCCAACACCGGGGAGCTGTTTTTT. Translating gives CASSVSGSNTGELFF.

This clone was picked up a small number of times. The CDR3 is CASIPWGAYTEAFF. The CDR3 DNA reads as TGTGCCAGCATCCCCTGGGGGGCGTACACTGAAGCTTTCTTT. The chain couples TRBV7-9 to TRBJ1-1, with D maybe TRBD1 (6 bases). This CDR3 region has 14 residues. Germline V gene sequence: CDR1 SEHNR, CDR2 FQNEAQ (reference sequence). Trimming cost V 7 bases and J 3 bases, with 15 bases left between them.

The genes are TRBV7-3 and TRBJ2-1, with D maybe TRBD2 (5 bases). Between the trimmed V and J ends, which lost 2 bases and 16 bases, there was a span of 18 bases. The V gene's germline CDR1 is SGHTA and CDR2 FQGTGA. The CDR3 covers 13 residues. The DNA of the CDR3 is TGTGCCAGCAGCTTAGGGGTTGGAACTAGAGAATTCTTC. Protein: CASSLGVGTREFF.

J is TRBJ2-1 and V is TRBV30; 10 positions match TRBD2. Trimming cost V 7 bases and J 5 bases; bases outside gene matches: 5. From germline, CDR1 is GTSNPN and CDR2 SVGIG (reference sequence). CDR3 length equals 13 residues. CDR3 amino acids: CASLAGAHNEQFF. CDR3 bases: TGTGCCTCCCTAGCGGGGGCCCACAATGAGCAGTTCTTC. Using reference TRBV30 and TRBJ2-1 for the parts outside the CDR3, the full variable domain is SQTIHQWPATLVQPVGSPLSLECTVEGTSNPNLYWYRQAAGRGLQLLFYSVGIGQISSEVPQNLSASRPQDRQFILSSKKLLLSDSGFYLCASLAGAHNEQFFGPGTRLTVL.

V and J are TRBV19 and TRBJ2-7; D is perhaps TRBD1 (5 bases). Germline CDR1 is LNHDA and CDR2 is SQIVND (reference sequence). Trimming cost V 5 bases and J 0 bases, with 14 bases left between them. The CDR3 has 15 residues. The DNA for the CDR3 is TGTGCCAGTAGTCAGGGTTTGGTAACCTCCTACGAGCAGTACTTC. Translation gives CASSQGLVTSYEQYF. Variable domain in full (rest from reference TRBV19 and TRBJ2-7): DGGITQSPKYLFRKEGQNVTLSCEQNLNHDAMYWYRQDPGQGLRLIYYSQIVNDFQKGDIAEGYSVSREKKESFPLTVTSAQKNPTAFYLCASSQGLVTSYEQYFGPGTRLTVT.

CDR3 sequence (DNA): TGCGCCAGCAGCCAAGATGGGAGGGAGACCCAGTACTTC. It translates to CASSQDGRETQYF. The V call is TRBV4-1, the J call TRBJ2-5; D may be TRBD2 (6 bases). Germline CDR1 and CDR2: MGHRA and YSYEKL. The CDR3 totals 13 residues. Trimming took 0 bases from V and 5 from J, leaving 7 bases between them.